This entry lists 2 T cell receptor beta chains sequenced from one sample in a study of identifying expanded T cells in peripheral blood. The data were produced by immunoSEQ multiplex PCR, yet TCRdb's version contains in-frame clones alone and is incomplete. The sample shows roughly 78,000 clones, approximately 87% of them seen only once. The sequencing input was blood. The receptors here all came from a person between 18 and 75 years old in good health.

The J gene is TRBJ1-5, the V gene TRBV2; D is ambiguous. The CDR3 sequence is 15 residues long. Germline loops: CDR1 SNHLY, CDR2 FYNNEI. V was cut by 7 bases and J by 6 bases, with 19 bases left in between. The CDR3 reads CASMRSSGDVQPQHF. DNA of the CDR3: TGTGCCAGCATGAGGAGTTCAGGTGATGTTCAGCCCCAGCATTTT.

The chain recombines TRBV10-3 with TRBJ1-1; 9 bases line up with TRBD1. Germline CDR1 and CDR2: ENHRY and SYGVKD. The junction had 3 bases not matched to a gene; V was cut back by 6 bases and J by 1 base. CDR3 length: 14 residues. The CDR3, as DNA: TGTGCCATCAGGGCGGACAGGGGGAACACTGAAGCTTTCTTT. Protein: CAIRADRGNTEAFF.